This T cell receptor beta chain was captured in a study of blood T cell repertoires in COVID-19. In the study overall: Acute and convalescent COVID-19 specimens originated in the United States, Italy and Spain. T cells, B-cell-depleted T cells, or PBMCs supplied cDNA or gDNA.

Authors' processing steps: Amplification with reference gene primers provided the estimates of nucleated cell counts. Method: immunoSEQ multiplex PCR; TCRdb's copy keeps in-frame clones and lacks some. The V and J calls and the clone size are those of that table, but D and trimming were determined from the DNA. The sample lists over 95,000 clones, 85% to 90% occurring once. CDR3 length equals 18 residues. Per the germline V gene, CDR1 is SGHNT and CDR2 is YYREEE (reference sequence). With V trimmed by 0 bases and J by 5 bases, 12 bases remained unmatched. The sample taken for sequencing was peripheral blood. This chain connects TRBV5-4 to TRBJ2-5; TRBD2 matches at 11 bases. The source of this sequence is a woman aged 45-65 years with acute or convalescent COVID-19. In DNA form, the CDR3 reads TGTGCCAGCAGCTTGGAAGGGTGGGCTAGCGGGAGGCGGGAGACCCAGTACTTC. Amino acid sequence: CASSLEGWASGRRETQYF.